A selection of T cell receptor beta chains follows, all from one sample in a study of tissue T cells after allogeneic stem cell transplantation. The data were produced by immunoSEQ multiplex PCR, yet TCRdb's version contains in-frame clones alone and is incomplete. This table has 950 to 1,500 clones, 65% appearing once. The specimen was stomach tissue, collected at autopsy. Receptors were obtained from a male patient over 55 with steroid-refractory graft-versus-host disease after an allogeneic stem cell transplant. The T cells may partly be graft donor cells. Both conserved end residues are trimmed from each CDR3. Each record gives: V gene, CDR3 protein.

TRBV6-1 ASSENYEQY
TRBV12-3/TRBV12-4 ASSLGRNYEQY
TRBV19 ASSPPYTGLAYEQY
TRBV3-1/TRBV3-2 ASSQGQGRNQPQH
TRBV7-6 ASSQIDSYEQY
TRBV27 ASSYGRNNQPQH
TRBV20-1 SASHGRGPYEQY
TRBV5-1 ASSGGGTRDTQY
TRBV14 ASSHLGTFGETQY
TRBV9 ASSPMTGRADTQY
TRBV5-1 ASSLLPVVAANEKLF
TRBV6-5 ASRQGVRYGYT
TRBV18 ASSPGLQQETQY
TRBV6-5 ASTRGAINEQY
TRBV28 ASSRTSGGADGANVLT
TRBV27 ASRRTGGPFATNEKLF
TRBV14 ASSQQGRGYNEQF
TRBV15 ATSRDRGLREQF
TRBV9 ASSVGGNSYEQY
TRBV6-5 ASAYAGGSNSPLH
TRBV9 ASSGTGTLKGNTIY
TRBV5-5 ASSSSYTGNTIY
TRBV6-5 ASMPTGLETQY
TRBV4-2 ASSLPGPTYQETQY
TRBV5-6 ASSLSQYEQF
TRBV4-1 ASSQDPGSTYEQY
TRBV19 ASSIPNVGADTQY
TRBV27 ASSFSPQY
TRBV24-1 ATSTTQGNTGELF
TRBV25-1 ASSEYRANNSPLH
TRBV5-6 ASSLGTGREF
TRBV11-2 ASSPRLAGRGNEQF
TRBV4-3 ASSQGLAGGNEQF
TRBV7-2 ASSLGSTVSYEQY
TRBV7-2 ASSDDSYSNQPQH
TRBV6-5 ASSTPRQGAGYT
TRBV9 ASKPNPGTSEELF
TRBV19 ASSWRTEAF
TRBV6-2/TRBV6-3 ASSYFGQETQY
TRBV5-6 ARRWGAGGGETQY
TRBV5-4 ASSLGQRNTEAF
TRBV2 ASTVVGTSNTGELF
TRBV5-5 ASSTPTVRVRETEAF
TRBV7-2 ASSLVLTENTEAF
TRBV12-3/TRBV12-4 ASSMKTYEQY
TRBV3-1/TRBV3-2 ASSLKKTALDNSPLH
TRBV11-1 ASSLETRDRAKAF
TRBV7-2 ASSAGTGVSGELF
TRBV2 ASSAGTASTDTQY
TRBV6-1 ASSDRINQPQH
TRBV3-1/TRBV3-2 ASSQQGGRITGELF
TRBV4-3 ASSQDEGRVDGYT
TRBV6-5 ASSYEVGGLKNEQF
TRBV25-1 ASSHGGISNQPQH
TRBV6-5 ASSYNRGPNEKLF
TRBV7-2 ASSLDQLNEQF
TRBV7-3 PAPHMNTEAF